This T cell receptor (beta chain) originates from a study of blood T cell repertoires in COVID-19. Study at large: The study drew acute and convalescent COVID-19 samples from the United States, Italy and Spain. PBMCs, B-cell-depleted T cells, or T cells were the source of the cDNA or gDNA that made up the material.

As handled by the study authors: The assay estimated nucleated cells by amplifying reference gene primers. The repertoire was sequenced with immunoSEQ multiplex PCR; TCRdb's copy has only in-frame clones and lacks some. V, J and clone size are those of that table, while D and trimming were read from the DNA. The sample lists about 390,000 clones; 80% to 90% were seen once. Germline CDR1 and CDR2: LNHDA and SQIVND (reference sequence). This CDR3 contains 15 residues. V shed 6 bases and J 3 bases; nucleotides not matched to a gene: 6. Material: peripheral blood. The clonotype originates from a woman between 55 and 75 years old with COVID-19, enrolled during active disease. The rearrangement links TRBV19 to TRBJ1-1, with 11 bases aligning to TRBD1. CDR3 in DNA: TGTGCCAGTAGAACCCGGGACAGGGGGGACACTGAAGCTTTCTTT. As protein: CASRTRDRGDTEAFF.